Included here is one TCR beta chain sequence, with context. The antigen is undetermined. This record comes from a study of T cell responses to AZD1222 COVID-19 vaccine. Study findings and constraints: Among vaccine-associated CD4 TCRs, coverage spanned spike, with dominance at 160-218 and 743-854. At baseline, just a handful of AZD1222 recipients tested seropositive.

Pooled samples include second doses given at about 4 or 12 weeks. The data were produced by immunoSEQ multiplex PCR, yet TCRdb's version contains in-frame clones alone and is incomplete. Of 120,000 to 150,000 clones listed, more than 75% were seen once; the top ten hold roughly 2%. The germline V gene encodes CDR1 MGHRA and CDR2 YSYEKL. V gave up 0 bases and J gave up 4 bases, with 8 bases separating them. This CDR3 has 14 amino acids. This sample comprised peripheral blood, obtained 28 days after the second AZD1222 dose. The V and J genes are TRBV4-1 and TRBJ2-3; no clear D gene. This receptor was taken from an adult who received the AZD1222 COVID-19 vaccine. CDR3 in amino acids: CASSQDSPADTQYF. In DNA form, the CDR3 reads TGCGCCAGCAGCCAAGATTCCCCCGCAGATACGCAGTATTTT.